The clone carrying this T cell receptor (beta chain) was found once. Authors' processing steps: Estimated nucleated cell counts came from reference gene primer amplification. Profiling relied on immunoSEQ multiplex PCR, and the TCRdb table lists in-frame clones only, not all of them. The V and J calls and clone size come from that table; D and trimming were worked out from the DNA. The data contain 20,000 to 25,000 clones, approximately 91% of them singletons. This sample is part of a study of blood T cell repertoires in COVID-19. Study as a whole: There were acute and convalescent COVID-19 samples, and they came from the United States, Italy and Spain.

The clonotype originates from a woman between 70 and 85 years old with active COVID-19. The sample consisted of peripheral blood.

The CDR3 loop reads CASSLRDEQYF. CDR3 coding DNA: TGTGCCAGCAGTCTGCGGGACGAGCAGTACTTC. The rearrangement links TRBV28 to TRBJ2-7; possibly TRBD2 for D (5 bases). The germline CDR1 and CDR2 sequences are MDHEN and SYDVKM. V shed 5 bases and J shed 5 bases, with 7 bases lying between them. The CDR3 is 11 amino acids.